This entry concerns a single TCR beta chain. Its antigen is still unknown. Germline loops: CDR1 MNHEY, CDR2 SVGAGI. The CDR3 runs to 15 residues. The V and J ends lost 6 bases and 1 base, in that order; junction bases with no gene match: 6. The data belong to a study of T cell responses to AZD1222 COVID-19 vaccine. Study-wide results and caveats: Baseline antibody screening turned up just six seropositive AZD1222 recipients. Spike-specific TCR repertoires showed rising breadth and depth after two AZD1222 doses. Nearly half of unique spike-specific TCRs reportedly avoided B.1.351 and B.1.1.7 mutated regions.

Sequenced by immunoSEQ multiplex PCR; TCRdb stores in-frame clones only, minus some. The sample includes some 98,000 clones, roughly 88% of them seen just once. The sample consisted of peripheral blood, taken on day 0 of AZD1222 vaccination. This rearrangement joins TRBV6-5 to TRBJ1-1; TRBD1 matches 9 bases. The clonotype comes from an adult in good health. CDR3 loop: CASSPQGATNTEAFF. For the CDR3, the DNA is TGTGCCAGCAGCCCACAGGGGGCCACGAACACTGAAGCTTTCTTT.